This T cell receptor (beta chain) appears in the sequencing data of a study of cytomegalovirus exposure and HLA in healthy donors. Background on the study: The 120 or so validation repertoires were produced on the same platform as the approximately 620 repertoires of the first cohort. This was reported in a later analysis. General study findings and limits: First-cohort TCR clusters tended to co-occur in the 120 or so validation repertoires, a later analysis found. Rare sequences made up most TCRs, while some public TCRs were found in many donors.

The CDR3 contains 13 residues. Germline CDR1 MNHNY, CDR2 SVGAGI (reference sequence). The germline V and J ends were trimmed by 8 bases and 0 bases, with 8 bases remaining between them. TCRdb keeps only in-frame clones here, not all; method: immunoSEQ multiplex PCR. The sample consists of hundreds of thousands of clones, around four fifths of them appearing once. This clone was counted only a few times. The antigen is undetermined. An approximately 120-subject validation cohort, separate from the roughly 680-subject first cohort, supplied the donors. This clonotype originated in a woman in her late teens or twenties in good health and CMV-seronegative. This chain links TRBV6-6 with TRBJ1-5; D may be TRBD1 (6 bases). The sequencing input was PBMCs. The CDR3 sequence is CASLRGSNQPQHF. CDR3 DNA sequence: TGTGCCAGCCTCAGGGGTAGCAATCAGCCCCAGCATTTT.